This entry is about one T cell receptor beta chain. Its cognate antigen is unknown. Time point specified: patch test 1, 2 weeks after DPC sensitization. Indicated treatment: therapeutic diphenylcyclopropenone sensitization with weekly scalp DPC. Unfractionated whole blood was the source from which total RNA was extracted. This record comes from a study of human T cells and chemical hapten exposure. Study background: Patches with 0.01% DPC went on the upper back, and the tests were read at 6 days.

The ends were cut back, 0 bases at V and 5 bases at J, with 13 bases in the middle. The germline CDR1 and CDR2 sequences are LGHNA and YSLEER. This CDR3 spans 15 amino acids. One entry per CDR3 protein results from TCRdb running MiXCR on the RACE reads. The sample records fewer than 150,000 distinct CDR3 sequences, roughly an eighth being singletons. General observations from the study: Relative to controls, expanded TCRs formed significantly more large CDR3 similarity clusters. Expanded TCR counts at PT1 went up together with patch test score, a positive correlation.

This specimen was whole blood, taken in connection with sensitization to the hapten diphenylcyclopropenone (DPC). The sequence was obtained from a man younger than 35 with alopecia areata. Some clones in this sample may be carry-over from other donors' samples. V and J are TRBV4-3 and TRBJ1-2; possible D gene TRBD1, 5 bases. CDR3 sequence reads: CASSQEGGVPYGYTF. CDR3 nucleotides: TGCGCCAGCAGCCAAGAAGGAGGGGTCCCATATGGCTACACCTTC.